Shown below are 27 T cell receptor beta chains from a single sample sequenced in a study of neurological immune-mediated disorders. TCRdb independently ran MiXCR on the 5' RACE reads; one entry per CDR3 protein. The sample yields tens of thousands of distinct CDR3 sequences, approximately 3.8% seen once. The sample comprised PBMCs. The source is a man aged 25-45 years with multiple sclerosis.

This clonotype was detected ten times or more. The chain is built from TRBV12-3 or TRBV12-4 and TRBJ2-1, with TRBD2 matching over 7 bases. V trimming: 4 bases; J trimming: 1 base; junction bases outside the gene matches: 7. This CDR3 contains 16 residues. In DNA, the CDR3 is TGTGCCAGCAGTTCAACGGGGGGAGATTCCTACAATGAGCAGTTCTTC. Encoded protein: CASSSTGGDSYNEQFF.

CDR3 coding DNA: TGCGCCAGCAGCCCGGGACTAGCGGGAGGAGAGACCCAGTACTTC. This gives the protein CASSPGLAGGETQYF. The chain recombines TRBV5-1 with TRBJ2-5; 15 bases are shared with TRBD2. Trimming cost V 4 bases and J 4 bases; bases outside gene matches: 2. The germline CDR1 and CDR2 sequences are SGHRS and YFSETQ. The CDR3 contains 15 residues.

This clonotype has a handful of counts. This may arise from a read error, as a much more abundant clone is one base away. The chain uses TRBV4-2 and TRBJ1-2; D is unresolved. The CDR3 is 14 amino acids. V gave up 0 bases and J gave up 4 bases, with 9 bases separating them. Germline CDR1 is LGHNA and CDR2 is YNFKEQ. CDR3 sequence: CASSQDANLYGYTF. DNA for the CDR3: TGTGCCAGCAGCCAAGATGCAAATCTCTATGGCTACACCTTC.

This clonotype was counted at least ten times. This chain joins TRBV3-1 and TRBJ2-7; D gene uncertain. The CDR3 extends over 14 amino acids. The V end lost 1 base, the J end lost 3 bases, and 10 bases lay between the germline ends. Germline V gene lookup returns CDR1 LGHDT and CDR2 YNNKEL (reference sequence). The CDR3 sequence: CASSQVQAGYEQYF. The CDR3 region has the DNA TGTGCCAGCAGCCAAGTGCAGGCAGGCTACGAGCAGTACTTC.

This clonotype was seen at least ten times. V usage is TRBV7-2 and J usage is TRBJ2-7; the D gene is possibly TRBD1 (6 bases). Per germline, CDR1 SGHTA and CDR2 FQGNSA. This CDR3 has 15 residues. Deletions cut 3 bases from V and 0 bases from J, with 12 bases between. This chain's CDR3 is CASSFTGSGSYEQYF. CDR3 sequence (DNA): TGTGCCAGCAGCTTCACAGGGAGTGGCTCCTACGAGCAGTACTTC.

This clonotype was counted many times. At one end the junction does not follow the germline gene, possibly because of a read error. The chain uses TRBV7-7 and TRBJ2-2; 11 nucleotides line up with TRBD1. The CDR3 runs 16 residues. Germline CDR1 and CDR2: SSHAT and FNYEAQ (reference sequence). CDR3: CASSPGTGGRTGELFF. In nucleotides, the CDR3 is TGTGCTAGCAGCCCCGGGACAGGGGGAAGGACCGGGGAGCTGTTTTTT.

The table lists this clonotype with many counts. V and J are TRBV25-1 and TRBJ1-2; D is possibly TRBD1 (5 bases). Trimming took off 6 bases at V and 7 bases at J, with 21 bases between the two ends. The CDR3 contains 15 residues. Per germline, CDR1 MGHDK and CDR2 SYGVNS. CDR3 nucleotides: TGTGCCAGCAGCCTTAACGGGACTTTTCATCTTGGCTACACCTTC. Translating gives CASSLNGTFHLGYTF.

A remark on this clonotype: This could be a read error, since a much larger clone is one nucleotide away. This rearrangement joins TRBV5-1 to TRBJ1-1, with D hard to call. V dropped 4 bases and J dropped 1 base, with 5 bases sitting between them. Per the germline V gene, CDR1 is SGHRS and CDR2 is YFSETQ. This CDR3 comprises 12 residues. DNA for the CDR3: TGCGCCAGCAGCATAAAGAACACTGAAGCTTTCTTT. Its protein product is CASSIKNTEAFF.

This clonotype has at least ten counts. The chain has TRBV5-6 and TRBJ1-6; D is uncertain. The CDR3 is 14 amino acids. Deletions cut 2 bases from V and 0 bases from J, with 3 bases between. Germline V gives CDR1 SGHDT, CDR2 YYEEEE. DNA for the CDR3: TGTGCCAGCAGCTTAGGCTCCTATAATTCACCCCTCCACTTT. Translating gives CASSLGSYNSPLHF.

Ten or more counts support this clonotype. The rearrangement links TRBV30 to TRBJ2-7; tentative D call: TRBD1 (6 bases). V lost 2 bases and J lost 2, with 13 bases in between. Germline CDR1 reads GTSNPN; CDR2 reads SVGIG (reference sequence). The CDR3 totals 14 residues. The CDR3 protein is CAWSTGRGAYEQYF. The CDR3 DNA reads TGTGCCTGGAGTACCGGCAGGGGAGCCTACGAGCAGTACTTC. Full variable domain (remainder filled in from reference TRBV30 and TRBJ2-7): SQTIHQWPATLVQPVGSPLSLECTVEGTSNPNLYWYRQAAGRGLQLLFYSVGIGQISSEVPQNLSASRPQDRQFILSSKKLLLSDSGFYLCAWSTGRGAYEQYFGPGTRLTVT.

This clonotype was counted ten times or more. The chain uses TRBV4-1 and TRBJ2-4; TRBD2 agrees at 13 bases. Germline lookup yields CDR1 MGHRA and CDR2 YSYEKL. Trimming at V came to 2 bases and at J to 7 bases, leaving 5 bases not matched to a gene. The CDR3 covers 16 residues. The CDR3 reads CASSQQRLAGGNIQYF. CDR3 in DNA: TGCGCCAGCAGCCAACAGAGACTAGCGGGAGGTAACATTCAGTACTTC.

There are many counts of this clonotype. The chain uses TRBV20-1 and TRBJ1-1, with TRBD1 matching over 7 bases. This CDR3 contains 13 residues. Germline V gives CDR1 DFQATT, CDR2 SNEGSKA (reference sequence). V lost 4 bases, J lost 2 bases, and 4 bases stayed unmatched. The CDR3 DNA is TGCAGTGCTATGGGACAGTTAAACACTGAAGCTTTCTTT. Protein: CSAMGQLNTEAFF.

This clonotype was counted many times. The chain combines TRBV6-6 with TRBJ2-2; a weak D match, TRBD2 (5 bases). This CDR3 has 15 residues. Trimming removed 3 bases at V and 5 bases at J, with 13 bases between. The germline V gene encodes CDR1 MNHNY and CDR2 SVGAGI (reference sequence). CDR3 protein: CASSYNRGGTGELFF. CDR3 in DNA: TGTGCCAGCAGTTATAATCGGGGTGGGACCGGGGAGCTGTTTTTT.

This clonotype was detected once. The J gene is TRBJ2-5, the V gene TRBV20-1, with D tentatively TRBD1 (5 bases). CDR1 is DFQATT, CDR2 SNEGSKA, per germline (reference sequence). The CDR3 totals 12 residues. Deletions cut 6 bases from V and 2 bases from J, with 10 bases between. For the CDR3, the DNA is TGCAGTGCCAAAAGGGGTCAAGAGACCCAGTACTTC. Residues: CSAKRGQETQYF.

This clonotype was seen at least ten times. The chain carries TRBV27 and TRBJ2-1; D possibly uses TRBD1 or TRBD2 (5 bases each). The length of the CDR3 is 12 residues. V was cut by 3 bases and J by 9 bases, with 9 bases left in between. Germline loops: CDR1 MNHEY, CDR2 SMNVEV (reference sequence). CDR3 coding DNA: TGTGCCAGCAGTTTTTGGGGGTTTGAGCAGTTCTTC. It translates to CASSFWGFEQFF.

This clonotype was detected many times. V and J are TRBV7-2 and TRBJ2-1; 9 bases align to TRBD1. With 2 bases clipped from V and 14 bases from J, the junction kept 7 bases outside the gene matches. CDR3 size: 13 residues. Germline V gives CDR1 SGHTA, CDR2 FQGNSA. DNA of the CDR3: TGTGCCAGCAGCTTAAACCGGGACAGGGTCGAGTTCTTC. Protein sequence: CASSLNRDRVEFF.

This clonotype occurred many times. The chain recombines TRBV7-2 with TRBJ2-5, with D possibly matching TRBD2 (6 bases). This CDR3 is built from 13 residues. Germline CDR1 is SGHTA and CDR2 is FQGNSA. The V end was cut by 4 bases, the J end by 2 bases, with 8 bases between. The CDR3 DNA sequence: TGTGCCAGCAGCTCTGGACTACAAGAGACCCAGTACTTC. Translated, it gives CASSSGLQETQYF.

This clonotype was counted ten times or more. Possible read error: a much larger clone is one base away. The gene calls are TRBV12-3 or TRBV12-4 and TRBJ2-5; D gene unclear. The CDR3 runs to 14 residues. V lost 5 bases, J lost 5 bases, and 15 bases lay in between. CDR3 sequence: CASSQMGKLETQYF. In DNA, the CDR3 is TGTGCCAGCAGTCAGATGGGAAAGTTGGAGACCCAGTACTTC.

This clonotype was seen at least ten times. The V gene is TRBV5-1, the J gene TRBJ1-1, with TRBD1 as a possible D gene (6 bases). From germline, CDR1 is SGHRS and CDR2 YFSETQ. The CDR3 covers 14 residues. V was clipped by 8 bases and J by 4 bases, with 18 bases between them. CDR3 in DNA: TGCGCCAGTCTTCAAGGAGGAGGGGGCACTGAAGCTTTCTTT. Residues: CASLQGGGGTEAFF.

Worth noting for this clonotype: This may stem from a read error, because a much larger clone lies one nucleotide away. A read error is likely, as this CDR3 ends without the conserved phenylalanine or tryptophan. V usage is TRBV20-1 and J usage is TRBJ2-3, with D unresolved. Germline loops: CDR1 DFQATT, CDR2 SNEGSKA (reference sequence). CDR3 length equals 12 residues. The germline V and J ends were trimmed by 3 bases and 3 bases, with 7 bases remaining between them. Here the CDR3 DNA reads TGCAGTGCTAGGCTAGATACAGATACGCAGTATTGT. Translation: CSARLDTDTQYC.

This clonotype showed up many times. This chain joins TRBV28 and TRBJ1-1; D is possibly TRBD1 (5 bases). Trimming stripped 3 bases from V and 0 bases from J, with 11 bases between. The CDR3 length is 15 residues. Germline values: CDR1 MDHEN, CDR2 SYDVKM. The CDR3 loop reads CASSFGGVMNTEAFF. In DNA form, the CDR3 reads TGTGCCAGCAGTTTCGGGGGAGTCATGAACACTGAAGCTTTCTTT.

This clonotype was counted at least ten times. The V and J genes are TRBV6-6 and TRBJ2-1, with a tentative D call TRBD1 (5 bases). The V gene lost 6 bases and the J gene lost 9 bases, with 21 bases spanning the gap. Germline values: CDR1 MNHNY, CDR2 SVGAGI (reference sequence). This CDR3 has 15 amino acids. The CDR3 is CASREVTARAGEQFF. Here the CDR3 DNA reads TGTGCCAGCAGGGAAGTGACAGCCCGCGCAGGTGAGCAGTTCTTC.

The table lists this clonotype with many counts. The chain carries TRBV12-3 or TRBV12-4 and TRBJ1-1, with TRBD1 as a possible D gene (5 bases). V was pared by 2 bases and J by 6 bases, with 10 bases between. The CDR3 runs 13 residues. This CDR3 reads CASSLIPRAEAFF. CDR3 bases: TGTGCCAGCAGTTTAATTCCCAGGGCTGAAGCTTTCTTT.

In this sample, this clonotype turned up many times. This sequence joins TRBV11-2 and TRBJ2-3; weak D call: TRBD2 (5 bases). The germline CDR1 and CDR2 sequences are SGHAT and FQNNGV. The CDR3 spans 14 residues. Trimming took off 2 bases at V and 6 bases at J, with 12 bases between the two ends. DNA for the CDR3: TGTGCCAGCAGCTTAAGTGCGGGTATGGATACGCAGTATTTT. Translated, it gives CASSLSAGMDTQYF.

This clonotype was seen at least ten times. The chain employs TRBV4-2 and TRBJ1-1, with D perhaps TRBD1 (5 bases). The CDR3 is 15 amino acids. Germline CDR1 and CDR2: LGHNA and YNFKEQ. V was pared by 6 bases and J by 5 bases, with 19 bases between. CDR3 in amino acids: CASSQWLGARTEAFF. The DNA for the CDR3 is TGTGCCAGCAGTCAATGGTTAGGGGCGAGGACTGAAGCTTTCTTT.

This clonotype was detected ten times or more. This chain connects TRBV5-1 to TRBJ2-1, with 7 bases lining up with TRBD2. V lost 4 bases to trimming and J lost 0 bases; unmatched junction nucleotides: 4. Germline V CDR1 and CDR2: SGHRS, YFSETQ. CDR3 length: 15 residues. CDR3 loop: CASSVGGSSYNEQFF. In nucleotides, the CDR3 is TGCGCCAGCAGCGTCGGCGGGAGCTCCTACAATGAGCAGTTCTTC. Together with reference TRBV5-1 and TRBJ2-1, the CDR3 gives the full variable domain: KAGVTQTPRYLIKTRGQQVTLSCSPISGHRSVSWYQQTPGQGLQFLFEYFSETQRNKGNFPGRFSGRQFSNSRSEMNVSTLELGDSALYLCASSVGGSSYNEQFFGPGTRLTVL.

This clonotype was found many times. In nucleotides, the CDR3 is TGCGCCAGCAGCTGGAGACCGGGACAGGGAACCTACGAGCAGTACTTC. Protein product: CASSWRPGQGTYEQYF. The chain combines TRBV5-1 with TRBJ2-7; TRBD1 matches at 9 bases. With V trimmed by 3 bases and J by 2 bases, 9 bases remained unmatched. The CDR3 contains 16 residues. Germline V gene sequence: CDR1 SGHRS, CDR2 YFSETQ.